A selection of T cell receptor beta chains follows, all from one sample in a study of blood T cell repertoires in COVID-19. The table came from immunoSEQ multiplex PCR; TCRdb's copy has only in-frame clones and leaves some out. The sample holds about 200,000 clones, around 80% seen once. Material for sequencing was peripheral blood. The receptors were gathered from a human donor with acute or convalescent COVID-19. The donor label of this sample is uncertain. The CDR3 runs from the conserved cysteine through the conserved F or W. D genes are given only for firm matches. Size is omitted from some rows. Given values are once, few, many or a class for expanded clones.

j_call d_call v_call clone_size cdr3_nt cdr3_aa
TRBJ1-5 . TRBV28 . TGTGCCAGCAGTTTTTCAGGGGTCAATCAGCCCCAGCATTTT CASSFSGVNQPQHF
TRBJ2-3 . TRBV19 . TGTGCCAGTAGTATGGCCTTCACAGATACGCAGTATTTT CASSMAFTDTQYF
TRBJ1-1 . TRBV5-1 . TGCGCCAGCAGCTTACCATTGGGCACCGAAGCTTTCTTT CASSLPLGTEAFF
TRBJ1-5 TRBD1 TRBV27 . TGTGCCAGCAGTTTGGGGACAGGGGTCCGCAATCAGCCCCAGCATTTT CASSLGTGVRNQPQHF
TRBJ2-5 TRBD2 TRBV7-8 . TGTGCCAGCAGCTTAGAGAGGACTAGCGGGAGAGAGACCCAGTACTTC CASSLERTSGRETQYF
TRBJ1-2 . TRBV29-1 once TGCAGCGTTGGTACAGGGCTCGGCTATGGCTACACCTTC CSVGTGLGYGYTF
TRBJ2-7 TRBD2 TRBV6-6 once TGTGCCAGCAGTTACGGGGGCGGGAGGGTCTACGAGCAGTACTTC CASSYGGGRVYEQYF
TRBJ2-3 TRBD2 TRBV4-2 many TGTGCCAGCAGCCACGAAGGAATAGGGACTAGCGGCAAAGATACGCAGTATTTT CASSHEGIGTSGKDTQYF
TRBJ2-1 . TRBV5-1 . TGCGCCAGCAGCTCCGCACAGAGCTCCTACAATGAGCAGTTCTTC CASSSAQSSYNEQFF
TRBJ1-2 . TRBV7-2 . TGTGCCAGCAGCCGCGGGCCTGACTATGGCTACACCTTC CASSRGPDYGYTF
TRBJ1-1 TRBD1 TRBV11-2 . TGTGCCAGCAGGGCGGGGACAGGGGGCACTGAAGCTTTCTTT CASRAGTGGTEAFF
TRBJ2-1 TRBD2 TRBV6-5 . TGTGCCAGCAGTTACTCGAGTCTAGCGGGAGCCCGGCAGTTCTTC CASSYSSLAGARQFF
TRBJ1-2 . TRBV27 . TGTGCCAGCAGTTTCAGGGTAAACTATGGCTACACCTTC CASSFRVNYGYTF
TRBJ2-1 TRBD2 TRBV5-6 . TGTGCCAGCAGTTTTAGCGGGAGGCGCAATGAGCAGTTCTTC CASSFSGRRNEQFF
TRBJ2-7 TRBD1 TRBV24-1 . TGTGCCACCAGTGATAGGGACAGGGGGAGCGAGCAGTACTTC CATSDRDRGSEQYF
TRBJ1-3 TRBD1 TRBV5-1 . TGCGCCAGCAGTGAAACGGGACAGAGCTCTGGAAACACCATATATTTT CASSETGQSSGNTIYF
TRBJ1-1 TRBD1 TRBV18 . TGTGCCAGCTCACCATCGACAGGGGGCTCCACTGAAGCTTTCTTT CASSPSTGGSTEAFF
TRBJ2-1 . TRBV24-1 . TGTGCCACCAGTGATCCTGCGACTAGGGACAATGAGCAGTTCTTC CATSDPATRDNEQFF
TRBJ2-1 TRBD2 TRBV20-1 . TGCAGTGCTAGTGGGACTAGCGGGGCGTACAATGAGCAGTTCTTC CSASGTSGAYNEQFF
TRBJ2-2 . TRBV9 . TGTGCCAGCAGCCCACGGGCGAACACCGGGGAGCTGTTTTTT CASSPRANTGELFF
TRBJ2-1 . TRBV9 . TGTGCCAGCAGCCAAATTAAACAAAGCTCCTACAATGAGCAGTTCTTC CASSQIKQSSYNEQFF
TRBJ2-7 . TRBV19 . TGTGCCAGTAGTAGACGAGGGCGGGACTCCTACGAGCAGTACTTC CASSRRGRDSYEQYF
TRBJ1-3 . TRBV28 . TGTGCCAGCAGTTTATTCACCGACGGGAGCTCTGGAAACACCATATATTTT CASSLFTDGSSGNTIYF
TRBJ2-7 TRBD2 TRBV27 . TGTGCCAGCAGTTTCCGGCTAGCGGGAGGGGAATCCTACGAGCAGTACTTC CASSFRLAGGESYEQYF
TRBJ1-2 . TRBV19 few TGTGCCAGTAGTAGGATGGCAGGGGCTACCACCACCTTC CASSRMAGATTTF
TRBJ2-3 . TRBV21-1 . TGTGCCAGCAGCAAACCGATACTAGCGGGAGATACAGATACGCAGTATTTT CASSKPILAGDTDTQYF
TRBJ1-1 . TRBV2 . TGTGCCAGCAGTTCGGGGGTGAACACTGAAGCTTTCTTT CASSSGVNTEAFF
TRBJ1-4 . TRBV27 . TGTGCCAGCAGTTGGGGAGGGGATGAAAAACTGTTTTTT CASSWGGDEKLFF
TRBJ2-1 TRBD2 TRBV24-1 . TGTGCCACCAAGGGTAGCGGGAGTTCGAATGAGCAGTTCTTC CATKGSGSSNEQFF
TRBJ1-6 . TRBV6-5 . TGTGCCAGTAGACTCGGGGGGTCACCCCTCCACTTT CASRLGGSPLHF
TRBJ1-1 . TRBV6-5 . TGTGCCAGCAGTAACCCCGGGACCGGGGGGACTGAAGCTTTCTTT CASSNPGTGGTEAFF
TRBJ1-5 . TRBV30 . TGTGCCTGGAGTGTGCAGGGTTGGCAGCCCCAGCATTTT CAWSVQGWQPQHF
TRBJ1-1 . TRBV19 . TGTGCCAGTAGTATACTTAGGAACACTGAAGCTTTCTTT CASSILRNTEAFF
TRBJ2-5 . TRBV5-1 . TGCGCCAGCAGAGAGACAGGAGCTCAAGAGACCCAGTACTTC CASRETGAQETQYF
TRBJ1-3 . TRBV6-5 . TGTGCCAGCAGTATGACTTCGGGCTCTGGAAACACCATATATTTT CASSMTSGSGNTIYF